Below, 16 T cell receptor beta chains from the same sample are listed, as sequenced in a study of shared clonotypes between healthy human individuals. Data came from immunoSEQ multiplex PCR; TCRdb stores just in-frame clones and leaves some out. The sample holds under 1 million clones, approximately 92% seen once. Naive CD8 cells were CD45RO-negative, positively selected for CCR7, excluding terminally differentiated effector memory CD45RA+ cells. Sequencing was carried out using naive CD8+ T cells sorted from blood. Receptors originate from a man younger than 45 in good health.

This clone was seen once. The V and J genes are TRBV7-9 and TRBJ2-1, with D perhaps TRBD2 (5 bases). This CDR3 has 14 amino acids. With 5 bases removed from V and 5 bases from J, the gap between germline ends came to 13 bases. Germline CDR1 and CDR2: SEHNR and FQNEAQ (reference sequence). CDR3 sequence: CASSGPRGNNEQFF. The DNA for the CDR3 is TGTGCCAGCAGCGGGCCCCGGGGTAACAATGAGCAGTTCTTC. Full variable domain (rest looked up from reference TRBV7-9 and TRBJ2-1): DTGVSQNPRHKITKRGQNVTFRCDPISEHNRLYWYRQTLGQGPEFLTYFQNEAQLEKSRLLSDRFSAERPKGSFSTLEIQRTEQGDSAMYLCASSGPRGNNEQFFGPGTRLTVL.

The V call is TRBV9, the J call TRBJ2-1; D remains ambiguous. Between the trimmed V and J ends, which lost 0 bases and 1 base, there was a span of 11 bases. The CDR3 contains 16 residues. Germline CDR1 SGDLS, CDR2 YYNGEE. The DNA for the CDR3 is TGTGCCAGCAGCGTAGAAGGTGTTGGGTCCTACAATGAGCAGTTCTTC. Amino acids: CASSVEGVGSYNEQFF.

V usage is TRBV4-3 and J usage is TRBJ1-5, with D uncertain. Between the trimmed V and J ends, which lost 0 bases and 4 bases, there was a span of 10 bases. This CDR3 spans 15 amino acids. The germline V gene encodes CDR1 LGHNA and CDR2 YSLEER. CDR3 region: CASSQDRSVNQPQHF. CDR3 DNA: TGCGCCAGCAGCCAAGATCGTTCCGTAAATCAGCCCCAGCATTTT.

As DNA, the CDR3 is TGTGCCAGCAGCACCAGCGGGCCCCGCACAGATACGCAGTATTTT. Amino acid sequence: CASSTSGPRTDTQYF. The chain recombines TRBV27 with TRBJ2-3; possible D gene TRBD2, 6 bases. CDR1 and CDR2 (germline): MNHEY, SMNVEV (reference sequence). This CDR3 region has 15 residues. V lost 6 bases and J 1 base, leaving 14 bases between the germline ends.

This clone occurred a few times. J is TRBJ1-2 and V is TRBV4-1; D unresolved. The V gene lost 1 base and the J gene lost 8 bases, with 14 bases spanning the gap. The CDR3 consists of 14 residues. Germline V CDR1 and CDR2: MGHRA, YSYEKL. In nucleotides, the CDR3 is TGCGCCAGCAGCCAAGCACAGCTTAAGAGCGGCTACACCTTC. Its protein product is CASSQAQLKSGYTF.

The sample holds one count of this clone. This chain joins TRBV5-5 and TRBJ2-3; 8 bases are a match to TRBD1. Germline lookup yields CDR1 SGHKS and CDR2 YYEKEE (reference sequence). V was clipped by 2 bases and J by 4 bases; unmatched bases: 15. The CDR3 spans 18 residues. The CDR3 nucleotides are TGTGCCAGCAGCTTTGTTCCGGGGGACAGGCTTGGGGCAGATACGCAGTATTTT. This gives the protein CASSFVPGDRLGADTQYF.

As for this clone: The same CDR3 arises from other DNA sequences in this sample as well. The rearrangement links TRBV27 to TRBJ2-3; 10 bases align to TRBD2. With 6 bases clipped from V and 0 bases from J, the junction kept 3 bases outside the gene matches. Germline V gene data show CDR1 as MNHEY and CDR2 as SMNVEV (reference sequence). This CDR3 contains 15 residues. CDR3 in DNA: TGTGCCAGCAGACTAGCGGGACTTAGCACAGATACGCAGTATTTT. Amino acids: CASRLAGLSTDTQYF.

This chain uses TRBV28 with TRBJ2-7; 8 bases align to TRBD2. CDR1 is MDHEN and CDR2 is SYDVKM in the germline V gene. The CDR3 covers 15 residues. V was pared by 1 base and J by 3 bases, with 5 bases of the junction left unmatched. In DNA, the CDR3 is TGTGCCAGCAGTTTATCGGGAGGGGGAGGCTACGAGCAGTACTTC. Protein: CASSLSGGGGYEQYF. Full variable domain (outside the CDR3, taken from reference TRBV28 and TRBJ2-7): DVKVTQSSRYLVKRTGEKVFLECVQDMDHENMFWYRQDPGLGLRLIYFSYDVKMKEKGDIPEGYSVSREKKERFSLILESASTNQTSMYLCASSLSGGGGYEQYFGPGTRLTVT.

Note on this clone: In the same sample, other DNA sequences code for this CDR3. The gene calls are TRBV5-1 and TRBJ2-6; the D gene is possibly TRBD2 (5 bases). V lost 0 bases to trimming and J lost 0 bases, with 7 bases between them. This CDR3 spans 16 amino acids. The germline CDR1 and CDR2 sequences are SGHRS and YFSETQ. For the CDR3, the DNA is TGCGCCAGCAGCTTGGGCCGGGGCTCTGGGGCCAACGTCCTGACTTTC. It translates to CASSLGRGSGANVLTF.

The chain recombines TRBV9 with TRBJ2-6; 7 bases agree with TRBD2. CDR3 size: 18 residues. Losses at the gene ends were 0 bases for V and 0 bases for J; bases not matched to a gene: 6. The V gene's germline CDR1 is SGDLS and CDR2 YYNGEE. The CDR3 spells CASSVASSGPSGANVLTF. The CDR3 DNA follows: TGTGCCAGCAGCGTAGCGTCTAGCGGTCCCTCTGGGGCCAACGTCCTGACTTTC.

This clone was seen a few times. This rearrangement joins TRBV6-5 to TRBJ1-1; tentative D call: TRBD1 (5 bases). V was shortened by 7 bases and J by 1 base, with 10 bases between the two germline ends. This CDR3 region has 13 residues. CDR1 is MNHEY and CDR2 is SVGAGI in the germline V gene. CDR3 sequence: CASTRGQNTEAFF. The DNA for the CDR3 is TGTGCCAGCACCAGAGGACAGAACACTGAAGCTTTCTTT.

The CDR3 is CSVEDFINSGSDNEQFF. CDR3 nucleotides: TGCAGCGTTGAAGATTTTATTAATAGCGGGAGCGACAATGAGCAGTTCTTC. The chain is built from TRBV29-1 and TRBJ2-1; 9 bases are a match to TRBD2. V shed 0 bases and J 5 bases; nucleotides not matched to a gene: 11. The length of the CDR3 is 17 residues. Germline V CDR1 and CDR2: SQVTM, ANQGSEA.

The chain couples TRBV6-5 to TRBJ2-7; possibly TRBD1 for D (6 bases). The CDR3 runs 13 residues. Trimming pared 6 bases from V and 5 bases from J, leaving 14 bases between. Germline V gene data show CDR1 as MNHEY and CDR2 as SVGAGI. The CDR3: CASSPYGGDEQYF. The CDR3 DNA sequence: TGTGCCAGCAGCCCCTATGGGGGCGACGAGCAGTACTTC.

The V gene is TRBV27, the J gene TRBJ2-1; possibly TRBD2 for D (5 bases). Trimming took off 2 bases at V and 0 bases at J, with 8 bases between the two ends. Germline lookup yields CDR1 MNHEY and CDR2 SMNVEV (reference sequence). The CDR3 consists of 15 residues. In DNA form, the CDR3 reads TGTGCCAGCAGTTTACTAGCAAACTCCTACAATGAGCAGTTCTTC. Translated: CASSLLANSYNEQFF.

This chain joins TRBV28 and TRBJ1-4; possible D gene TRBD1, 6 bases. V shed 3 bases and J shed 0 bases, with 14 bases lying between them. Germline V gene sequence: CDR1 MDHEN, CDR2 SYDVKM. The CDR3 extends over 17 amino acids. The CDR3 loop is CASSFIRGSATNEKLFF. In DNA form, the CDR3 reads TGTGCCAGCAGTTTCATCAGGGGCTCTGCAACTAATGAAAAACTGTTTTTT.

The rearrangement uses TRBV7-9 and TRBJ2-5; D is unresolved. V shed 5 bases and J shed 1 base, with 8 bases lying between them. This CDR3 spans 13 amino acids. Looked up from germline, CDR1 is SEHNR and CDR2 is FQNEAQ (reference sequence). In nucleotides, the CDR3 is TGTGCCAGCAGCGCGGCGGCCCAAGAGACCCAGTACTTC. Encoded protein: CASSAAAQETQYF. The complete variable domain, with remaining parts taken from reference TRBV7-9 and TRBJ2-5, reads DTGVSQNPRHKITKRGQNVTFRCDPISEHNRLYWYRQTLGQGPEFLTYFQNEAQLEKSRLLSDRFSAERPKGSFSTLEIQRTEQGDSAMYLCASSAAAQETQYFGPGTRLLVL.